This T cell receptor beta chain was found in a study of shared clonotypes between healthy human individuals. Whole-study results and caveats: Sequencing of the sorted subsets was shown by rarefaction to be incomplete despite large depth. Compared with memory subsets, naive subsets generally had larger estimated richness. It was observed that approximately 5% of naive CD4 clonotypes were shared across a few donors.

From germline, CDR1 is SGHTA and CDR2 FQGNSA. CDR3 length: 13 residues. V lost 2 bases, J lost 7 bases, and 9 bases lay in between. The deep-level immunoSEQ assay was used. Some clones are missing from TCRdb's copy, which holds only in-frame ones; the method was immunoSEQ multiplex PCR. The repertoire has 550,000 to 800,000 clones, approximately 79% of them found once; the top ten carry 1.7%. This clone was picked up a small number of times. Antigen: not known. The specimen sequenced was memory CD4+ T cells sorted from blood. Subset given: CD45RA-negative fraction. The clonotype comes from a woman in her thirties in good health. V usage is TRBV7-2 and J usage is TRBJ1-5; D is undetermined. The CDR3 region has the DNA TGTGCCAGCAGCTTAACGGGAGAACAGCCCCAGCATTTT. It specifies CASSLTGEQPQHF.